A single sample gave rise to the 16 T cell receptor beta chains below, sequenced in a study of blood T cell repertoires in COVID-19. Only in-frame clones appear in the TCRdb table, and some are missing; sequencing was by immunoSEQ multiplex PCR. The sample holds 180,000 or so clones, approximately 88% seen once. Sequenced sample: peripheral blood. The receptors were sampled from a woman between 25 and 40 years old with acute or convalescent COVID-19.

The chain uses TRBV6-5 and TRBJ2-7; D ambiguous. CDR3 size: 14 residues. CDR1 and CDR2 from the germline V gene are MNHEY and SVGAGI. The germline V and J ends were trimmed by 6 bases and 3 bases, with 15 bases remaining between them. The CDR3 region is CASRALPLRYEQYF. The DNA of the CDR3 is TGTGCCAGCAGAGCCCTTCCCTTGCGCTACGAGCAGTACTTC.

This clone has only a few counts. The gene calls are TRBV29-1 and TRBJ1-5; D is perhaps TRBD1 (6 bases). The CDR3 runs 14 residues. Germline V gives CDR1 SQVTM, CDR2 ANQGSEA. V shed 6 bases and J shed 0 bases, with 12 bases lying between them. This CDR3 reads CSVTTGNSNQPQHF. In DNA form, the CDR3 reads TGCAGCGTCACTACAGGGAATAGCAATCAGCCCCAGCATTTT.

The chain couples TRBV11-2 to TRBJ2-7, with D unresolved. The CDR3 runs to 14 residues. The V gene lost 5 bases and the J gene lost 1 base, with 12 bases spanning the gap. The germline gives CDR1 SGHAT, CDR2 FQNNGV. In nucleotides, the CDR3 is TGTGCCAGCAGCCCATTACGAGAATCCTACGAGCAGTACTTC. Translating gives CASSPLRESYEQYF.

The J gene is TRBJ1-5, the V gene TRBV7-9; weak D call: TRBD1 (5 bases). The CDR3 sequence is 15 residues long. V lost 0 bases to trimming and J lost 1 base, with 7 bases between them. Germline CDR1 and CDR2: SEHNR and FQNEAQ (reference sequence). CDR3 DNA sequence: TGTGCCAGCAGCTTAGCGCGGGGGAGCAATCAGCCCCAGCATTTT. This encodes CASSLARGSNQPQHF.

The sample holds one count of this clone. The chain joins TRBV29-1 to TRBJ1-1; 8 nucleotides match TRBD1. The CDR3 consists of 16 residues. Trimming took 8 bases from V and 10 from J; bases not matched to a gene: 24. CDR1 and CDR2 from the germline V gene are SQVTM and ANQGSEA. The DNA for the CDR3 is TGCAGCTTACCACCCAGGGGGCGCGCGGCCTTTCAAGGAGCTTTCTTT. Residues: CSLPPRGRAAFQGAFF.

The chain recombines TRBV12-3 or TRBV12-4 with TRBJ2-7; possible D gene TRBD2, 6 bases. V was shortened by 7 bases and J by 1 base, with 8 bases between the two germline ends. The CDR3 spans 12 residues. The CDR3 DNA reads as TGTGCCAGCAATCGGGAGTCCTACGAGCAGTACTTC. As protein: CASNRESYEQYF.

This clone was observed a handful of times. The chain carries TRBV18 and TRBJ2-1, with 11 positions matching TRBD2. The V segment lost 1 base and the J segment 7 bases; nucleotides outside the gene matches: 6. The CDR3 runs to 16 residues. The germline V gene encodes CDR1 KGHSH and CDR2 LQKENI. This CDR3 is CASSPLAGGPDNEQFF. In DNA, the CDR3 is TGTGCCAGCTCACCACTAGCGGGAGGGCCAGATAATGAGCAGTTCTTC.

The chain employs TRBV24-1 and TRBJ2-1; the match to TRBD2 covers 7 bases. Germline loops: CDR1 KGHDR, CDR2 SFDVKD. The CDR3 is 14 residues long. Unmatched junction bases numbered 6, after V lost 3 bases and J lost 8 bases. The CDR3, as DNA: TGTGCCACCAGTGATGTCCGGGAGGTCTATGAGCAGTTCTTC. Its protein is CATSDVREVYEQFF.

This chain connects TRBV30 to TRBJ2-7; no reliable D call. With 0 bases removed from V and 3 bases from J, the gap between germline ends came to 15 bases. Germline V CDR1 and CDR2: GTSNPN, SVGIG (reference sequence). The CDR3 spans 15 residues. In nucleotides, the CDR3 is TGTGCCTGGAGTGTGGGTAGTTTACCGGGCTACGAGCAGTACTTC. It translates to CAWSVGSLPGYEQYF. The variable domain in full, completed from reference TRBV30 and TRBJ2-7, reads SQTIHQWPATLVQPVGSPLSLECTVEGTSNPNLYWYRQAAGRGLQLLFYSVGIGQISSEVPQNLSASRPQDRQFILSSKKLLLSDSGFYLCAWSVGSLPGYEQYFGPGTRLTVT.

This clone has only a few counts. The sample holds other DNA sequences that translate to the same CDR3. The rearrangement uses TRBV5-1 and TRBJ2-1; perhaps TRBD2 as D (5 bases). The V end was cut by 0 bases, the J end by 9 bases, with 7 bases between. The CDR3 covers 12 residues. CDR1 SGHRS and CDR2 YFSETQ come from the germline V gene. The DNA of the CDR3 is TGCGCCAGCAGCTTGGACCGGGGTGAGCAGTTCTTC. Its translation is CASSLDRGEQFF.

The chain links TRBV9 to TRBJ2-5; D perhaps matches TRBD1 (5 bases). Trimming shortened V by 0 bases and J by 3 bases, and 15 bases separated the two germline ends. The germline V gene has CDR1 SGDLS and CDR2 YYNGEE. The CDR3 runs to 16 residues. Written as DNA, the CDR3 is TGTGCCAGCAGCGTAGCAGGGCAGCGCTCCGAAGAGACCCAGTACTTC. Its translation is CASSVAGQRSEETQYF.

V is TRBV4-1 and J is TRBJ1-5, with 7 bases aligning to TRBD1. V was clipped by 4 bases and J by 11 bases; unmatched bases: 11. The length of the CDR3 is 14 residues. Germline CDR1 MGHRA, CDR2 YSYEKL. CDR3 sequence: CASSRDPTGWSQHF. Written as DNA, the CDR3 is TGCGCCAGCAGCCGTGACCCGACAGGGTGGTCCCAGCATTTT.

The chain couples TRBV12-5 to TRBJ2-1, with D possibly matching TRBD1 (6 bases). CDR3 length: 14 amino acids. CDR1 is LGHNT, CDR2 FRNRAP, per germline. Trimming cost V 3 bases and J 4 bases, with 10 bases left between them. CDR3 in amino acids: CASGFGQLYNEQFF. As DNA, the CDR3 is TGTGCTAGTGGTTTTGGACAGCTTTACAATGAGCAGTTCTTC.

The rearrangement joins TRBV21-1 to TRBJ2-7; TRBD1, as called in the table, went unchecked against the DNA. TRBV21-1 is termed a pseudogene. CDR3 length: 12 amino acids. The DNA for the CDR3 is TGTGCCAGGGAGGGGGCAAGCAACGAGCAGTACTTC. As protein: CAREGASNEQYF.

The rearrangement joins TRBV24-1 to TRBJ2-1; D not certain. V lost 10 bases and J 0 bases, leaving 15 bases between the germline ends. CDR1 is KGHDR, CDR2 SFDVKD, per germline. The CDR3 loop spans 15 amino acids. DNA of the CDR3: TGTGCCACATCGTCAATTAGCTACTCCTACAATGAGCAGTTCTTC. It yields the protein CATSSISYSYNEQFF.

This chain connects TRBV12-3 or TRBV12-4 to TRBJ2-5; a weak D match, TRBD2 (5 bases). Deletions cut 2 bases from V and 3 bases from J, with 7 bases between. The CDR3 runs to 13 residues. The CDR3 sequence is CASSLLGEETQYF. CDR3 sequence (DNA): TGTGCCAGCAGTTTATTGGGAGAAGAGACCCAGTACTTC.